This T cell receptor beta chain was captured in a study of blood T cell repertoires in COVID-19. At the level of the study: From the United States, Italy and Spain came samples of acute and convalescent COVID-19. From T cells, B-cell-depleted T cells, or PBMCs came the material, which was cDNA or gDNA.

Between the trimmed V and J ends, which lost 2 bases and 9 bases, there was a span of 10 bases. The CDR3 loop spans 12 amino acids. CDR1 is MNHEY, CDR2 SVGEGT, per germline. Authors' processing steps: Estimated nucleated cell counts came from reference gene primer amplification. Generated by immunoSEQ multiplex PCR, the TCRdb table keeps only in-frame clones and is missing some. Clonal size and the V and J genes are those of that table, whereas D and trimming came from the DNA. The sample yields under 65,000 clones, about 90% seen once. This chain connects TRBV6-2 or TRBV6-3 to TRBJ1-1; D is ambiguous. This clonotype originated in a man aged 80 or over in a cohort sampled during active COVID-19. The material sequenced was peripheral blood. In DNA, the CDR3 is TGTGCCAGCAGTTACAAGTCAGACAAAGCTTTCTTT. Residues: CASSYKSDKAFF.